The 32 T cell receptor beta chains presented below share a single source sample, sequenced in a study of T cell repertoires in cytomegalovirus infection (dated by TCRdb to between 2017 and 2020). TCRdb shows the sequencer as Illumina HiSeq 1500. TCRdb trimmed the raw reads at Q25, called clones with MiXCR and kept productive beta chains. Rows are combined by CDR3 protein, so each entry shows the most common genes and DNA. Within this sample are more than 300,000 distinct CDR3 sequences, with roughly 34% of them counted one time only. Roughly 14% of the sample is in the top ten clones. The antigens for these receptors are not known. The treatment or condition label, read with the paper, signifies: in vitro stimulation with specific CMV peptide epitopes to enrich CMV-specific T cells. The material was cultured PBMCs, obtained from culture after CMV antigen stimulation. Every receptor here comes from a human donor in good health (CMV status not recorded). Some clones in this sample may be carry-over from other donors' samples.

This clonotype has only one observation. The rearrangement uses TRBV6-6 and TRBJ1-1; possibly TRBD1 for D (6 bases). Trimming cost V 7 bases and J 5 bases, with 17 bases left between them. CDR1 and CDR2 (germline): MNHNY, SVGAGI (reference sequence). CDR3 length: 14 amino acids. The CDR3 DNA reads TGTGCCAGCATCCCCGGGACACCTGGTACTGAAGCTTTCTTT. As protein: CASIPGTPGTEAFF.

This clonotype was observed a few times. V is TRBV7-9 and J is TRBJ2-7, with D hard to call. Per germline, CDR1 SEHNR and CDR2 FQNEAQ (reference sequence). The CDR3 extends over 13 amino acids. The V end was cut by 4 bases, the J end by 3 bases, with 10 bases between. CDR3 region: CASSSTLDYEQYF. The CDR3 nucleotides read TGTGCCAGCAGCTCGACATTGGACTACGAGCAGTACTTC.

This chain joins TRBV11-2 and TRBJ1-5; D might be TRBD1 (5 bases). With 5 bases removed from V and 5 bases from J, the gap between germline ends came to 13 bases. This CDR3 comprises 14 residues. Germline values: CDR1 SGHAT, CDR2 FQNNGV. CDR3 amino acids: CASSQSWGDQPQHF. The DNA of the CDR3 is TGTGCCAGCAGCCAATCCTGGGGCGATCAGCCCCAGCATTTT. Drawing the rest from reference TRBV11-2 and TRBJ1-5, the complete variable domain is EAGVAQSPRYKIIEKRQSVAFWCNPISGHATLYWYQQILGQGPKLLIQFQNNGVVDDSQLPKDRFSAERLKGVDSTLKIQPAKLEDSAVYLCASSQSWGDQPQHFGDGTRLSIL.

This sequence joins TRBV7-2 and TRBJ2-7; D is unclear. Germline loops: CDR1 SGHTA, CDR2 FQGNSA. Deletions cut 5 bases from V and 2 bases from J, with 16 bases between. The CDR3 length is 15 residues. The DNA of the CDR3 is TGTGCCAGCAGCCCCCGTTTGGGCGGTGCCTACGAGCAGTACTTC. Its translation is CASSPRLGGAYEQYF.

In its sample, this clonotype was seen once. V gene TRBV27 combines with J gene TRBJ2-5; D is undetermined. The length of the CDR3 is 15 residues. V gave up 5 bases and J gave up 5 bases, with 18 bases separating them. Germline-derived CDR1 and CDR2 are MNHEY and SMNVEV (reference sequence). The CDR3 coding sequence is TGTGCCAGCAGTCCCTTCGAAGGACCCGGGGAGACCCAGTACTTC. Translated: CASSPFEGPGETQYF.

The chain employs TRBV10-3 and TRBJ2-7; no reliable D call. This CDR3 region has 12 residues. V shed 3 bases and J shed 3 bases, with 6 bases lying between them. Germline CDR1 reads ENHRY; CDR2 reads SYGVKD. The CDR3 reads CAISEGFYEQYF. DNA of the CDR3: TGTGCCATCAGTGAAGGGTTCTACGAGCAGTACTTC.

This clonotype was picked up a small number of times. The chain has TRBV28 and TRBJ2-5; D gene ambiguous. The CDR3 totals 14 residues. Trimming cost V 6 bases and J 8 bases, with 19 bases left between them. Germline CDR1 and CDR2: MDHEN and SYDVKM. CDR3 in amino acids: CASSPTTTINTQYF. The CDR3 region has the DNA TGTGCCAGCAGCCCTACCACCACGATCAACACCCAGTACTTC.

The chain carries TRBV4-3 and TRBJ2-7, with TRBD2 matching over 9 bases. Trimming at V came to 1 base and at J to 0 bases, leaving 10 bases not matched to a gene. Germline V gives CDR1 LGHNA, CDR2 YSLEER. The CDR3 sequence is 18 residues long. The CDR3 region is CASSQAPPDSGSSYEQYV. CDR3 coding DNA: TGCGCCAGCAGCCAAGCCCCTCCCGATAGCGGGAGCTCCTACGAGCAGTACGTC.

This clonotype came up many times. V gene TRBV12-3 or TRBV12-4 combines with J gene TRBJ2-1; 7 bases fit TRBD2. J was trimmed by 8 bases and V by 6 bases; bases with no gene match: 10. This CDR3 has 14 residues. This chain's CDR3 is CASSGLVGMDEQFF. The CDR3 coding sequence is TGTGCCAGCAGCGGACTAGTAGGAATGGATGAGCAGTTCTTC.

CDR3 residues: CSARAWVTDTQYF. DNA of the CDR3: TGCAGTGCTAGAGCTTGGGTGACAGATACGCAGTATTTT. The chain uses TRBV20-1 and TRBJ2-3; D is undetermined. This CDR3 comprises 13 residues. V was cut by 1 base and J by 3 bases, with 8 bases left in between. Germline V CDR1 and CDR2: DFQATT, SNEGSKA (reference sequence).

The V and J genes are TRBV14 and TRBJ2-1, with a possible D match to TRBD2 (6 bases). This CDR3 spans 14 amino acids. V was trimmed by 4 bases and J by 9 bases, leaving 16 bases between them. Germline V CDR1 and CDR2: SGHDN, FVKESK. The CDR3: CASSPVAVRSEQFF. CDR3 DNA sequence: TGTGCCAGCAGCCCGGTAGCGGTAAGGAGTGAGCAGTTCTTC.

This clonotype was detected many times. V gene TRBV7-2 combines with J gene TRBJ2-7; 8 bases line up with TRBD2. The CDR3 consists of 15 residues. Germline-derived CDR1 and CDR2 are SGHTA and FQGNSA. The V segment lost 5 bases and the J segment 3 bases; nucleotides outside the gene matches: 9. The chain's CDR3 is CASSLGLVPRYEQYF. The DNA for the CDR3 is TGTGCCAGCAGCCTGGGACTAGTGCCTCGCTACGAGCAGTACTTC.

The chain recombines TRBV27 with TRBJ2-3, with TRBD2 identical over 7 bases. V dropped 7 bases and J dropped 2; count of bases not matched to a gene: 6. This CDR3 region has 14 residues. The germline CDR1 and CDR2 sequences are MNHEY and SMNVEV (reference sequence). The chain's CDR3 is CASKLARYTDTQYF. The CDR3, as DNA: TGTGCCAGCAAACTAGCGAGATACACAGATACGCAGTATTTT.

This clonotype appeared a few times. The chain links TRBV5-5 to TRBJ1-1, with TRBD1 matching over 7 bases. Germline lookup yields CDR1 SGHKS and CDR2 YYEKEE (reference sequence). The CDR3 is 14 residues long. The ends lost 6 bases at V and 1 base at J; junction bases unmatched: 6. The CDR3 loop reads CASNRDSRNTEAFF. For the CDR3, the DNA is TGTGCCAGCAACAGGGACAGCCGGAACACTGAAGCTTTCTTT.

V and J are TRBV6-8 and TRBJ2-7, with D possibly being TRBD2 (5 bases). The CDR3 runs 14 residues. Germline-derived CDR1 and CDR2 are MNHGY and SAAAGT. The V end was cut by 8 bases, the J end by 3 bases, with 17 bases between. The CDR3 region is CASVNGLLDYEQYF. The CDR3 nucleotides are TGTGCCAGCGTAAATGGACTCCTCGACTACGAGCAGTACTTC.

The rearrangement links TRBV20-1 to TRBJ2-5, with D possibly TRBD2 on 6 matching bases. This CDR3 comprises 13 residues. The germline gives CDR1 DFQATT, CDR2 SNEGSKA (reference sequence). Trimming stripped 0 bases from V and 4 bases from J, with 9 bases between. In DNA form, the CDR3 reads TGCAGTGCTAGAGAGGTGGGAGGAGAGACCCAGTACTTC. Amino acid sequence: CSAREVGGETQYF.

This sequence joins TRBV20-1 and TRBJ2-1, with 7 bases aligning to TRBD2. V lost 4 bases and J lost 4; bases outside the gene matches: 4. The CDR3 runs to 13 residues. Germline V gene sequence: CDR1 DFQATT, CDR2 SNEGSKA (reference sequence). CDR3 coding DNA: TGCAGTGCTACTAGCGGAACATACAATGAGCAGTTCTTC. Its protein product is CSATSGTYNEQFF.

The sample holds a few counts of this clonotype. The V call is TRBV4-1, the J call TRBJ1-1; D unresolved. Trimming shortened V by 1 base and J by 0 bases, and 6 bases separated the two germline ends. Germline lookup yields CDR1 MGHRA and CDR2 YSYEKL. This CDR3 is 14 amino acids long. The CDR3, as DNA: TGCGCCAGCAGCCAAGTTGGAATGAACACTGAAGCTTTCTTT. It specifies CASSQVGMNTEAFF.

The CDR3 coding sequence is TGCGCCAGCAGCCAAGATGTCGGGCGGGAGTACACAGATACGCAGTATTTT. Encoded protein: CASSQDVGREYTDTQYF. This sequence joins TRBV4-1 and TRBJ2-3, with 7 bases that match TRBD2. The V gene end was trimmed by 0 bases and the J gene end by 2 bases; junction bases not matched to a gene: 8. The CDR3 covers 17 residues. CDR1 MGHRA and CDR2 YSYEKL come from the germline V gene.

In this sample, this clonotype turned up a few times. This chain joins TRBV6-6 and TRBJ2-1; D gene uncertain. V lost 10 bases and J 1 base, leaving 14 bases between the germline ends. The CDR3 has 14 amino acids. CDR1 and CDR2 from the germline V gene are MNHNY and SVGAGI (reference sequence). The CDR3 sequence: CATKVEGSYNEQFF. CDR3 nucleotides: TGTGCCACCAAGGTCGAAGGGTCCTACAATGAGCAGTTCTTC.

The chain joins TRBV7-2 to TRBJ1-2, with no clear D. This CDR3 has 14 residues. V was shortened by 5 bases and J by 2 bases, with 12 bases between the two germline ends. The germline V gene encodes CDR1 SGHTA and CDR2 FQGNSA. CDR3 protein: CASSPRRTNYGYTF. In DNA form, the CDR3 reads TGTGCCAGCAGCCCCCGACGGACCAACTATGGCTACACCTTC.

This clonotype has just a few counts. The DNA of the CDR3 is TGCAGTGCAGGGGGCACCGGGGAGCTGTTTTTT. Translating it yields CSAGGTGELFF. The gene calls are TRBV20-1 and TRBJ2-2; D might be TRBD1 (6 bases). The germline CDR1 and CDR2 sequences are DFQATT and SNEGSKA (reference sequence). Trimming took 6 bases from V and 4 from J, leaving 6 bases between them. The CDR3 contains 11 residues.

This chain joins TRBV7-6 and TRBJ1-6; D is undetermined. The CDR3 totals 13 residues. Germline V gene sequence: CDR1 SGHVS, CDR2 FNYEAQ. V lost 5 bases and J lost 11, with 13 bases in between. The CDR3 spells CASSLQFLAPLHF. The CDR3 nucleotides read TGTGCCAGCAGCCTCCAATTTTTAGCACCCCTCCACTTT. The full variable domain, in which reference TRBV7-6 and TRBJ1-6 provide the parts outside the CDR3, is GAGVSQSPRYKVTKRGQDVALRCDPISGHVSLYWYRQALGQGPEFLTYFNYEAQQDKSGLPNDRFSAERPEGSISTLTIQRTEQRDSAMYRCASSLQFLAPLHFGNGTRLTVT.

This clonotype has more than one count but fewer than ten. V is TRBV20-1 and J is TRBJ2-7, with 8 bases lining up with TRBD2. In germline, CDR1 is DFQATT, CDR2 SNEGSKA (reference sequence). With 0 bases clipped from V and 6 bases from J, the junction kept 10 bases outside the gene matches. This CDR3 is built from 15 residues. The CDR3 protein is CSARDARGGPTEQYF. The CDR3, as DNA: TGCAGTGCTAGAGATGCCCGGGGGGGCCCCACCGAGCAGTACTTC.

V is TRBV7-9 and J is TRBJ2-2; no definite D call. The V and J ends lost 8 bases and 0 bases respectively, with 10 bases between them. The length of the CDR3 is 14 residues. CDR1 is SEHNR, CDR2 FQNEAQ, per germline (reference sequence). In nucleotides, the CDR3 is TGTGCCAGCTGGACGTTCGCGAACACCGGGGAGCTGTTTTTT. This encodes CASWTFANTGELFF. The full variable domain, rest sourced from reference TRBV7-9 and TRBJ2-2, is DTGVSQNPRHKITKRGQNVTFRCDPISEHNRLYWYRQTLGQGPEFLTYFQNEAQLEKSRLLSDRFSAERPKGSFSTLEIQRTEQGDSAMYLCASWTFANTGELFFGEGSRLTVL.

V is TRBV27 and J is TRBJ2-3; 8 bases match TRBD1. The CDR3 sequence is 14 residues long. The J segment lost 2 bases and the V segment lost 5 bases, leaving 3 bases of the junction unmatched. Looked up from germline, CDR1 is MNHEY and CDR2 is SMNVEV (reference sequence). The CDR3 nucleotides are TGTGCCAGCAGTGACAGGGGATTCACAGATACGCAGTATTTT. It codes for CASSDRGFTDTQYF.

This clonotype was seen a handful of times. The chain links TRBV7-9 to TRBJ1-1; maybe TRBD1 (6 bases). The ends were cut back, 6 bases at V and 5 bases at J, with 22 bases in the middle. CDR3 size: 16 residues. Germline assignment: CDR1 SEHNR and CDR2 FQNEAQ (reference sequence). The CDR3 bases are TGTGCCAGCAGTCCGGGGTGGAGTCAACAGGGAACTGAAGCTTTCTTT. It is translated as CASSPGWSQQGTEAFF. Full variable domain (missing parts from reference TRBV7-9 and TRBJ1-1): DTGVSQNPRHKITKRGQNVTFRCDPISEHNRLYWYRQTLGQGPEFLTYFQNEAQLEKSRLLSDRFSAERPKGSFSTLEIQRTEQGDSAMYLCASSPGWSQQGTEAFFGQGTRLTVV.

The J gene is TRBJ1-5, the V gene TRBV19, with unresolved D. Germline CDR1 and CDR2: LNHDA and SQIVND (reference sequence). This CDR3 has 15 residues. Trimming took 7 bases from V and 7 from J, leaving 20 bases between them. CDR3 sequence reads: CASTISLGYGQPQHF. CDR3 nucleotides: TGTGCCAGTACCATCTCCTTGGGGTACGGGCAGCCCCAGCATTTT.

This clonotype was observed a few times. This rearrangement joins TRBV28 to TRBJ2-7; either TRBD1 or TRBD2 may fit D (5 bases each). Trimming cost V 5 bases and J 3 bases, with 14 bases left between them. CDR1 and CDR2 from the germline V gene are MDHEN and SYDVKM. This CDR3 is 14 amino acids long. The CDR3 sequence is CASSPNGDHYEQYF. As DNA, the CDR3 is TGTGCCAGCAGTCCGAATGGGGACCACTACGAGCAGTACTTC.

The V gene is TRBV7-2, the J gene TRBJ1-2; D remains ambiguous. Trimming pared 5 bases from V and 5 bases from J, leaving 9 bases between. Germline V gene sequence: CDR1 SGHTA, CDR2 FQGNSA. The CDR3 loop spans 12 amino acids. CDR3 nucleotide sequence: TGTGCCAGCAGCCCCCTTCAGTATGGCTACACCTTC. As protein: CASSPLQYGYTF.

The J gene is TRBJ2-3, the V gene TRBV24-1, with D perhaps matching TRBD2 (6 bases). Between the trimmed V and J ends, which lost 1 base and 2 bases, there was a span of 12 bases. Germline values: CDR1 KGHDR, CDR2 SFDVKD. The CDR3 loop spans 16 amino acids. Written as DNA, the CDR3 is TGTGCCACCAGTGATTTTGTTGCGGGAAACACAGATACGCAGTATTTT. Protein sequence: CATSDFVAGNTDTQYF.

This chain links TRBV7-6 with TRBJ2-7, with 10 bases that match TRBD2. The CDR3 covers 18 residues. The J segment lost 3 bases and the V segment lost 2 bases, leaving 13 bases of the junction unmatched. The germline CDR1 and CDR2 sequences are SGHVS and FNYEAQ. The CDR3 DNA reads TGTGCCAGCAGCTTAAGCCCCCGGCTAGCGGGAGTTGGCTACGAGCAGTACTTC. It codes for CASSLSPRLAGVGYEQYF.